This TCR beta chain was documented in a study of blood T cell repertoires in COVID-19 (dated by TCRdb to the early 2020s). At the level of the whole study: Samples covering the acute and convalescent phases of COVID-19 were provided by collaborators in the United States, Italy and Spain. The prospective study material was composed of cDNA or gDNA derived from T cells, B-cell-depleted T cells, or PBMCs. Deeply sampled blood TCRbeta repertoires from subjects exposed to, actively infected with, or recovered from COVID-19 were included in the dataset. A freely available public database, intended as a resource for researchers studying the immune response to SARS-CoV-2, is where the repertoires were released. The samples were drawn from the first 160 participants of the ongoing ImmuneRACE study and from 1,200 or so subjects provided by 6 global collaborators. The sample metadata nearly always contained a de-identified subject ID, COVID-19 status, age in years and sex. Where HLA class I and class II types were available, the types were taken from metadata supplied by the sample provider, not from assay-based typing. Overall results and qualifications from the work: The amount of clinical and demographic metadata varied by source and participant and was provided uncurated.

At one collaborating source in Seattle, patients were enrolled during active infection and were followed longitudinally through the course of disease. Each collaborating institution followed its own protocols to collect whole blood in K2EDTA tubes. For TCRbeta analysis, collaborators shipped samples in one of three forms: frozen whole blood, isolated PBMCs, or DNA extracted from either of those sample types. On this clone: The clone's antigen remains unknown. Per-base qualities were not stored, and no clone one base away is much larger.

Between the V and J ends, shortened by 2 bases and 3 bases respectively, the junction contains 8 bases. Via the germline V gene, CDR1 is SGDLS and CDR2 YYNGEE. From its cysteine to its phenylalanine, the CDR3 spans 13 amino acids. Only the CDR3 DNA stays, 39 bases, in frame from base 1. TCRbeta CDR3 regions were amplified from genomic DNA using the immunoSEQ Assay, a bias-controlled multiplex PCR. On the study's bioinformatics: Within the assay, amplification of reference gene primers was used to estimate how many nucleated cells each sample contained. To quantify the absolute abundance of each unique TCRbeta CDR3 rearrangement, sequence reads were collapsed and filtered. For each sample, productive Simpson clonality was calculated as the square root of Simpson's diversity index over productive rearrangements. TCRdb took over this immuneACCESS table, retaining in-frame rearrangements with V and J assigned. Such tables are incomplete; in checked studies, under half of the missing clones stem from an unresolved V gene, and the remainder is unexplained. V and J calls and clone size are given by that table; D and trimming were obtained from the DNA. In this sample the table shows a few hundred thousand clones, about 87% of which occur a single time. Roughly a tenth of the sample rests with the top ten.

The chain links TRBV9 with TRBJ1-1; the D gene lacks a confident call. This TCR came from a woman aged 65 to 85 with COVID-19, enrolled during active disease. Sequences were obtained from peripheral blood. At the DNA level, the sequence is TGTGCCAGCAGCGTTCCGGGAGACACTGAAGCTTTCTTT. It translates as CASSVPGDTEAFF. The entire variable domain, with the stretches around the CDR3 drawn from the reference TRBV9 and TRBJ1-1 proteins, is DSGVTQTPKHLITATGQRVTLRCSPRSGDLSVYWYQQSLDQGLQFLIQYYNGEERAKGNILERFSAQQFPDLHSELNLSSLELGDSALYFCASSVPGDTEAFFGQGTRLTVV.